The present T cell receptor beta chain was sequenced within a study of blood T cell repertoires in COVID-19 (TCRdb year 2020). Regarding the complete study: Samples from collaborators originated in the United States, Italy and Spain and spanned both the acute and convalescent phases of COVID-19. The material from the prospective study consisted of cDNA or gDNA derived from T cells, B-cell-depleted T cells, or PBMCs. Subjects who had been exposed to COVID-19, were actively infected with it, or had recovered from it provided the deeply sampled blood TCRbeta repertoires that made up the dataset. A freely available public database, intended as a resource for researchers studying the immune response to SARS-CoV-2, is where the repertoires were released. Samples were obtained from the ongoing ImmuneRACE study (first 160 participants) and from 1,200 or so subjects provided by 6 global collaborators. The sample metadata nearly always contained a de-identified subject ID, COVID-19 status, age in years and sex. Where available, HLA class I and class II types were taken from metadata supplied by the sample provider and were not determined by assay-based typing. Study-wide findings and limitations: Clinical and demographic metadata were provided uncurated, with the amount varying by source and participant.

TCRbeta CDR3 regions were amplified from genomic DNA by means of the immunoSEQ Assay, a bias-controlled multiplex PCR. On the authors' methods: The number of nucleated cells in each sample was estimated from the amplification of reference gene primers within the assay. Sequence reads were collapsed and filtered to measure the absolute abundance of every unique TCRbeta CDR3 rearrangement. For each sample, productive Simpson clonality was calculated as the square root of Simpson's diversity index over productive rearrangements. This is the immuneACCESS table as TCRdb keeps it, with only in-frame sequences that have V and J called. A part of the clones is gone; compared with another copy, unresolved V genes explain less than half, and the rest is unexplained. The V and J calls and the clone size are those of that table, but D and trimming were determined from the DNA. This sample is represented by 95,000 to 100,000 clones; around 85% of them were singletons. Of the sample, 1.5% to 2% falls within the top ten clones.

Whole blood was collected in K2EDTA tubes by collaborating institutions according to the institutions' own protocols. For TCRbeta analysis, collaborators shipped samples as frozen whole blood, isolated PBMCs, or DNA extracted from either of those sample types. Comments on this clone: Its recognized antigen is unknown. Base qualities are missing; no much larger clone stands one base away.

The germline ends are 12 bases apart after V is trimmed by 8 bases and J by 1 base. CDR1 SGHDN and CDR2 FVKESK were looked up in the germline V gene. Taken from cysteine to phenylalanine, the CDR3 has 14 residues. The sequence is cut down to CDR3 DNA, 42 bases in frame from base 1. The sequencing input was peripheral blood. Recombination connected TRBV14 to TRBJ2-1; TRBD2 might be the D gene, on 7 matching bases. This sequence was found in a woman aged 70 to 79 with active or convalescent COVID-19. The nucleotides read TGTGCCAGCGGGGGCGGGAGTTCCTACAATGAGCAGTTCTTC. Translation gives CASGGGSSYNEQFF.